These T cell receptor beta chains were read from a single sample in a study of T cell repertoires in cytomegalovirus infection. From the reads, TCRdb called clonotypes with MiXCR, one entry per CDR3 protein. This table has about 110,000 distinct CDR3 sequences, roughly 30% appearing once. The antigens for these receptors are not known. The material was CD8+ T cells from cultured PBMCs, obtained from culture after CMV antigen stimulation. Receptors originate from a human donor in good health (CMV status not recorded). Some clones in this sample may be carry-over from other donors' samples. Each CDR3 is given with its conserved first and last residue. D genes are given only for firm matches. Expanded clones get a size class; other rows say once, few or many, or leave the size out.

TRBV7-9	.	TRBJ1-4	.	TGTGCCAGCAGCTTAGGCGGGACTGAAAAACTGTTTTTT	CASSLGGTEKLFF
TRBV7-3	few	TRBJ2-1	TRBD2	TGTGCCAGCAGCCAGACTAGCGGGGCCGACTTGGGTGAGCAGTTCTTC	CASSQTSGADLGEQFF
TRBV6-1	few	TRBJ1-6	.	TGTGCCAGCAGCGCCGGGAACAATTCACCCCTCCACTTT	CASSAGNNSPLHF
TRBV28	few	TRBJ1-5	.	TGTGCCAGCAGTCCCGAGGCGGGGGGGCTGGAGCCCCAGCATTTT	CASSPEAGGLEPQHF
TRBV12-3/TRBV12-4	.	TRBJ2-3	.	TGTGCCAGCAGTTTAGCCTTCGACAGGCCTAGCACAGATACGCAGTATTTT	CASSLAFDRPSTDTQYF
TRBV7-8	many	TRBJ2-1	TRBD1	TGTGCCAGCAGCACGCCCGGGACAGGGTCCAACAATGAGCAGTTCTTC	CASSTPGTGSNNEQFF
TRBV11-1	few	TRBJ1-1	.	TGTGCCAGCAGCTTAGGGCCAGGGAACACTGAAGCTTTCTTT	CASSLGPGNTEAFF
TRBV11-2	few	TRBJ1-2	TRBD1	TGTGCCAGCAGCTTCCGAAAGGACAGGGGTAGCTATGGCTACACCTTC	CASSFRKDRGSYGYTF
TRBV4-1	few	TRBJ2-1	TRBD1	TGCGCCAGCAGCCAAGATTTCCCCGCAGGGGGCTCCTACAATGAGCAGTTCTTC	CASSQDFPAGGSYNEQFF
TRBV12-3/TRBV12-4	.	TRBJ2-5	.	TGTGCCAGCAGGGGCCGGGTGGAGGAGACCCAGTACTTC	CASRGRVEETQYF
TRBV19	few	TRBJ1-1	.	TGTGCCAGTAGTATAGGGGTATCTGGCACTGAAGCTTTCTTT	CASSIGVSGTEAFF
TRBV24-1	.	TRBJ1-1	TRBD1	TGTGCCACCAGATCAGGGGGCACTGAAGCTTTCTTT	CATRSGGTEAFF
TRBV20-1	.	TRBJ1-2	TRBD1	TGCAGTGCTAGAGTGGACAGGAGCGACTATGGCTACACCTTC	CSARVDRSDYGYTF
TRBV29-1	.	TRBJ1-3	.	TGCAGCGTTGAGGGGAGCTCTGGAAACACCATATATTTT	CSVEGSSGNTIYF
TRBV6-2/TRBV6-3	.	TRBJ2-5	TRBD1	TGTGCCAGCAGTTACGATTTCCTCGGGACAGGGGGCCCACCGGAGACCCAGTACTTC	CASSYDFLGTGGPPETQYF
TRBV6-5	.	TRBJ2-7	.	TGTGCCAGCAGTTACTTCTCAGGGGGGTCCTACGAGCAGTACTTC	CASSYFSGGSYEQYF
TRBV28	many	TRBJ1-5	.	TGTGCCAGCAGCTTATTTGGGGGAGACAGTAGCAATCAGCCCCAGCATTTT	CASSLFGGDSSNQPQHF
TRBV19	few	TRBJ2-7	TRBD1	TGTGCCAGTAGTGTCGGGACAGGGGGGCACGAGCAGTACTTC	CASSVGTGGHEQYF
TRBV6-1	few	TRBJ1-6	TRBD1	TGTGCCAGCATCAAAACAGGGGATGGGGATTCACCCCTCCACTTT	CASIKTGDGDSPLHF
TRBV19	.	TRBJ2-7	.	TGTGCCAGTAGGCCAACAGGGACCTACTCCTACGAGCAGTACTTC	CASRPTGTYSYEQYF
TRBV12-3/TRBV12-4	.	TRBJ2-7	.	TGTGCCAGTTCCGGGGCTCCCTACGAGCAGTACTTC	CASSGAPYEQYF
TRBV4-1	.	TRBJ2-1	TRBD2	TGCGCCAGCAGCCAAGCGATAGCGGGGGGGTACAATGAGCAGTTCTTC	CASSQAIAGGYNEQFF
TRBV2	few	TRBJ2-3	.	TGTGCCAGCAGTGCCACCGGGAGCACAGATACGCAGTATTTT	CASSATGSTDTQYF
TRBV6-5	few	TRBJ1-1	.	TGTGCCAGCAGCCAGCCCATGACAGGGAACACTGAAGCTTTCTTT	CASSQPMTGNTEAFF
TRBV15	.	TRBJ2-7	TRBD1	TGTGCCACCAGCAGTTCACCCGGGACAGGGACCGAGCAGTACTTC	CATSSSPGTGTEQYF
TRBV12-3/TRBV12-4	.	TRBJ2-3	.	TGTGCCAGCAGGTACATGGAGGGTCCTAGCACAGATACGCAGTATTTT	CASRYMEGPSTDTQYF
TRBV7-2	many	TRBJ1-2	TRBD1	TGTGCCAGCAGCCCTGGACAGGGCATGGTTAGGGTCTATGGCTACACCTTC	CASSPGQGMVRVYGYTF
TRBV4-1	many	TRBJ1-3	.	TGCGCCAGCAGCCAAGAGAACTCTGGAAACACCATATATTTT	CASSQENSGNTIYF
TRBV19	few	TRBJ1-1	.	TGTGCCAGTAGTATAGGGGATAACACTGAAGCTTTCTTT	CASSIGDNTEAFF
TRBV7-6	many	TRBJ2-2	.	TGTGCCAGCAGCTTAGCCGGGCTTTACACCGGGGAGCTGTTTTTT	CASSLAGLYTGELFF
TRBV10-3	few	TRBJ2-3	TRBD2	TGTGCCATCGGTGGTAGCGGGGGGGACACAGATACGCAGTATTTT	CAIGGSGGDTDTQYF
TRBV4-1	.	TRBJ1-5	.	TGCGCCAGCAGCCCGCAAGTGGTCTGGGGCAATCAGCCCCAGCATTTT	CASSPQVVWGNQPQHF
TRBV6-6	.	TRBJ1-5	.	TGTGCCAGCAGTTACTCCGAGACCAATCAGCCCCAGCATTTT	CASSYSETNQPQHF
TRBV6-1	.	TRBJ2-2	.	TGTGCCAGCAGTGAAGTTGGGGGGCACACCGGGGAGCTGTTTTTT	CASSEVGGHTGELFF
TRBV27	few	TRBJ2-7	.	TGTGCCAGCAGTTTAGCGGGAAGCTCCTACGAGCAGTACTTC	CASSLAGSSYEQYF
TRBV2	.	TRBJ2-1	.	TGTGCCAGCAGGGGAACAGGGATTGAGCAGTTCTTC	CASRGTGIEQFF
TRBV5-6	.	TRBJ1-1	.	TGTGCCACCCGCGGGGTTGAGCCTGAAGCTTTCTTT	CATRGVEPEAFF
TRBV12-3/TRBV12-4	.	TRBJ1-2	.	TGTGCCAGCAGTTTAGGGCAGGGCCACTATGGCTACACCTTC	CASSLGQGHYGYTF
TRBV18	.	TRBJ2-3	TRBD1	TGTGCCAGCTCACCACCGGGACAGGGGTCAGATACGCAGTATTTT	CASSPPGQGSDTQYF
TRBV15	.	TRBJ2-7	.	TGTGCCACCAGCCCCGGGACAAGCTACGAGCAGTACTTC	CATSPGTSYEQYF
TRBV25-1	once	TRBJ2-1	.	TGTGCCAGCAGTGAATCGGACGGCTGGGATGAGCAGTTCTTC	CASSESDGWDEQFF
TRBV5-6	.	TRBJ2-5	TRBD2	TGTGCCAGCAGCTTGGGACTAGCGAGGGAGACCCAGTACTTC	CASSLGLARETQYF
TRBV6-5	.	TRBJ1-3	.	TGTGCCGCAGGGCAAACAGGATCTGGAAACACCATATATTTT	CAAGQTGSGNTIYF
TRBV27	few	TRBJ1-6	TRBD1	TGTGCCAGCAGTTTCGCCGGGACAGCTAGTTCACCCCTCCACTTT	CASSFAGTASSPLHF
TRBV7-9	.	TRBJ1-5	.	TGTGCCAGCAGCTTAGGGCCTCAGGAACAGGGTCCCCAGCATTTT	CASSLGPQEQGPQHF
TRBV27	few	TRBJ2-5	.	TGTGCCAGCAGTTTTACCGGACTCCCAGAGACCCAGTACTTC	CASSFTGLPETQYF
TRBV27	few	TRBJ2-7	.	TGTGCCAGCAGCCTTACAGGGATCTCCTACGAGCAGTACTTC	CASSLTGISYEQYF
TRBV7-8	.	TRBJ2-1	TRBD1	TGTGCCAGCAGCCGTCGGGGACAGACTACTGACAATGAGCAGTTCTTC	CASSRRGQTTDNEQFF
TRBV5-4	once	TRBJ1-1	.	TGTGCCAGCAGCTTGCTGACGAACACTGAAGCTTTCTTT	CASSLLTNTEAFF
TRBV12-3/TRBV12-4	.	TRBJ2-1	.	TGTGCCAGCAGCTGGGGACTGATAGCCAATGAGCAGTTCTTC	CASSWGLIANEQFF
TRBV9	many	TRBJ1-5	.	TGTGCCAGCAGCGTAGACGGAAGTGTCAATCAGCCCCAGCATTTT	CASSVDGSVNQPQHF
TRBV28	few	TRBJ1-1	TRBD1	TGTGCCAGCAGTTTATGGGCAGGGGGCCGCGGAGCTTTCTTT	CASSLWAGGRGAFF
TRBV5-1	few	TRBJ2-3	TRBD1	TGCGCCAGCAGCTCGTATAGGGACAGGGCGGAAGATACGCAGTATTTT	CASSSYRDRAEDTQYF
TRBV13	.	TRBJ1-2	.	TGTGCCAGCAGCTTAGCAGGGGAAATTGGCTACACCTTC	CASSLAGEIGYTF
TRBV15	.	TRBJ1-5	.	TGTGCCACCAGCAGAGTCAGTTATCAGCCCCAGCATTTT	CATSRVSYQPQHF
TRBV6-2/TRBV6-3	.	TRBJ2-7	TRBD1	TGTGCCAGCAGTTGGACAGGGGGCTCCTACGAGCAGTACTTC	CASSWTGGSYEQYF